The rows below give T cell receptor beta chains drawn from one sample of a study of cytomegalovirus exposure and HLA in healthy donors. Some clones are missing from TCRdb's copy, which holds only in-frame ones; the method was immunoSEQ multiplex PCR. The repertoire holds tens of thousands of clones, with more than 60% as singletons. The sample taken for sequencing was PBMCs. These receptors came from a male donor in good health and CMV-seropositive. Both conserved end residues are part of each CDR3. D genes are given only for firm matches. Some rows mark clone size as missing; the rest say once, few, many or name a class of expanded clone.

v_call: TRBV5-1
clone_size: .
j_call: TRBJ2-2
d_call: .
cdr3_nt: TGCGCCAGCAGCTTGGCCGGGTTCCCGAACACCGGGGAGCTGTTTTTT
cdr3_aa: CASSLAGFPNTGELFF

v_call: TRBV2
clone_size: once
j_call: TRBJ1-5
d_call: .
cdr3_nt: TGTGCCAGCAGTGATCCCGTTAGCAATCAGCCCCAGCATTTT
cdr3_aa: CASSDPVSNQPQHF

v_call: TRBV7-2
clone_size: .
j_call: TRBJ2-7
d_call: TRBD2
cdr3_nt: TGTGCCAGCAGCTTAGGAACTAGCGGCTCCTACGAGCAGTACTTC
cdr3_aa: CASSLGTSGSYEQYF

v_call: TRBV27
clone_size: .
j_call: TRBJ2-2
d_call: TRBD1
cdr3_nt: TGTGCCAGCAGGAACACAGGGGGCACCGGGGAGCTGTTTTTT
cdr3_aa: CASRNTGGTGELFF

v_call: TRBV9
clone_size: .
j_call: TRBJ2-3
d_call: TRBD1
cdr3_nt: TGTGCCAGCAGCGTAGACAGGGGCGGGACAGATACGCAGTATTTT
cdr3_aa: CASSVDRGGTDTQYF

v_call: TRBV6-5
clone_size: .
j_call: TRBJ1-3
d_call: .
cdr3_nt: TGTGCCAGCAGTGGGAGTCGCTCTGGAAACACCATATATTTT
cdr3_aa: CASSGSRSGNTIYF

v_call: TRBV4-1
clone_size: .
j_call: TRBJ2-7
d_call: .
cdr3_nt: TGCGCCAGCAGCCAAGATTCGTCCAGAAACTACGAGCAGTACTTC
cdr3_aa: CASSQDSSRNYEQYF

v_call: TRBV5-1
clone_size: .
j_call: TRBJ1-1
d_call: TRBD1
cdr3_nt: TGCGCCAGCAGAGCAGGGGGAAGAGGCACTGAAGCTTTCTTT
cdr3_aa: CASRAGGRGTEAFF

v_call: TRBV11-2
clone_size: .
j_call: TRBJ2-1
d_call: .
cdr3_nt: TGTGCCAGCAGCCCCCGTTACAATGAGCAGTTCTTC
cdr3_aa: CASSPRYNEQFF

v_call: TRBV6-1
clone_size: .
j_call: TRBJ1-1
d_call: .
cdr3_nt: TGTGCCAGCAATTTGAACAGTAACACTGAAGCTTTCTTT
cdr3_aa: CASNLNSNTEAFF

v_call: TRBV11-3
clone_size: .
j_call: TRBJ2-3
d_call: .
cdr3_nt: TGTGCCAGCAGCCCTCGGGTTAGCGGTCCGCAGTATTTT
cdr3_aa: CASSPRVSGPQYF

v_call: TRBV10-2
clone_size: .
j_call: TRBJ1-3
d_call: .
cdr3_nt: TGCGCCAGCAGTGAGTCGACAGTAGTCGCCATATATTTT
cdr3_aa: CASSESTVVAIYF

v_call: TRBV5-4
clone_size: .
j_call: TRBJ2-7
d_call: .
cdr3_nt: TGTGCCAGCAGCCTCGACCTTCAGGGCTCCTACGAGCAGTACTTC
cdr3_aa: CASSLDLQGSYEQYF

v_call: TRBV6-1
clone_size: .
j_call: TRBJ2-5
d_call: .
cdr3_nt: TGTGCCAGCAGTGAAATGGCTAGCGACCAAGAGACCCAGTACTTC
cdr3_aa: CASSEMASDQETQYF

v_call: TRBV6-5
clone_size: .
j_call: TRBJ2-1
d_call: .
cdr3_nt: TGTGCCAGCAGTTACTTTCAGGGCACGGATGAGCAGTTCTTC
cdr3_aa: CASSYFQGTDEQFF

v_call: TRBV7-9
clone_size: .
j_call: TRBJ2-7
d_call: TRBD2
cdr3_nt: TGTGCCAGCAGCTTTGCGGGAGGATCCTACGAGCAGTACTTC
cdr3_aa: CASSFAGGSYEQYF

v_call: TRBV6-5
clone_size: once
j_call: TRBJ1-5
d_call: .
cdr3_nt: TGTGCCAGCAGCCCGGGACATATTGGCAATCAGCCCCAGCATTTT
cdr3_aa: CASSPGHIGNQPQHF

v_call: TRBV7-2
clone_size: .
j_call: TRBJ1-1
d_call: TRBD1
cdr3_nt: TGTGCCAGCAGCTCCCCGGACAGGGAAGCTTTCTTT
cdr3_aa: CASSSPDREAFF

v_call: TRBV11-2
clone_size: .
j_call: TRBJ2-3
d_call: TRBD2
cdr3_nt: TGTGCCAGCAGCTTTAGCGGGGGGGAGACAGATACGCAGTATTTT
cdr3_aa: CASSFSGGETDTQYF

v_call: TRBV4-1
clone_size: .
j_call: TRBJ2-3
d_call: .
cdr3_nt: TGCGCCGGCGTTTCGGGGTTCACAGATACGCAGTATTTT
cdr3_aa: CAGVSGFTDTQYF

v_call: TRBV7-2
clone_size: .
j_call: TRBJ2-5
d_call: .
cdr3_nt: TGTGCCAGCAGTTATTCAGGCAGACAAGAGACCCAGTACTTC
cdr3_aa: CASSYSGRQETQYF

v_call: TRBV7-2
clone_size: .
j_call: TRBJ1-1
d_call: .
cdr3_nt: TGTGCCAGCAGCTTAGTGGGGGGAAACACTGAAGCTTTCTTT
cdr3_aa: CASSLVGGNTEAFF

v_call: TRBV6-1
clone_size: .
j_call: TRBJ2-2
d_call: .
cdr3_nt: TGTGCCAGCAGTGACACTGGACTGGCGAACACCGGGGAGCTGTTTTTT
cdr3_aa: CASSDTGLANTGELFF

v_call: TRBV18
clone_size: .
j_call: TRBJ2-7
d_call: TRBD1
cdr3_nt: TGTGCCAGCTCACCAGTAGACAGGGGGACCTACGAGCAGTACTTC
cdr3_aa: CASSPVDRGTYEQYF

v_call: TRBV19
clone_size: .
j_call: TRBJ1-2
d_call: .
cdr3_nt: TGTGCCAGTAGGAGGGATTTTGGCTACACCTTC
cdr3_aa: CASRRDFGYTF

v_call: TRBV7-2
clone_size: once
j_call: TRBJ2-2
d_call: .
cdr3_nt: TGTGCCAGCAGCTCGCATCGGAGGCGGAACACCGGGGAGCTGTTTTTT
cdr3_aa: CASSSHRRRNTGELFF

v_call: TRBV7-6
clone_size: once
j_call: TRBJ2-3
d_call: .
cdr3_nt: TGTGCCAGCAGCTTAGGTACTGATACGCAGTATTTT
cdr3_aa: CASSLGTDTQYF

v_call: TRBV5-6
clone_size: .
j_call: TRBJ1-1
d_call: .
cdr3_nt: TGTGCCAGCACCATAACAGCCTCTTGGGCTGAAGCTTTCTTT
cdr3_aa: CASTITASWAEAFF

v_call: TRBV7-2
clone_size: few
j_call: TRBJ2-3
d_call: TRBD1
cdr3_nt: TGTGCCAGCAGCCCAACAGGGGGCACAGATACGCAGTATTTT
cdr3_aa: CASSPTGGTDTQYF

v_call: TRBV6-5
clone_size: .
j_call: TRBJ1-1
d_call: .
cdr3_nt: TGTGCCAGCAGTTTGCGAATGGGGGGCACTGAAGCTTTCTTT
cdr3_aa: CASSLRMGGTEAFF

v_call: TRBV5-4
clone_size: .
j_call: TRBJ2-3
d_call: .
cdr3_nt: TGTGCCAGCAGGAGAGGGGGGGAAACCACAGATACGCAGTATTTT
cdr3_aa: CASRRGGETTDTQYF

v_call: TRBV14
clone_size: .
j_call: TRBJ1-6
d_call: .
cdr3_nt: TGTGCCAGCAGCCCTCCAAGGGGGGGGAAAAACTCACCCCTCCACTTT
cdr3_aa: CASSPPRGGKNSPLHF

v_call: TRBV19
clone_size: few
j_call: TRBJ2-7
d_call: TRBD2
cdr3_nt: TGTGCCAGTAGTATTTCGCCTGGGACTAGCGGGAGTTACGAGCAGTACTTC
cdr3_aa: CASSISPGTSGSYEQYF

v_call: TRBV18
clone_size: .
j_call: TRBJ2-3
d_call: TRBD2
cdr3_nt: TGTGCCAGCTCACCAGCGGGGGGGCCAGATACGCAGTATTTT
cdr3_aa: CASSPAGGPDTQYF

v_call: TRBV7-2
clone_size: .
j_call: TRBJ1-2
d_call: .
cdr3_nt: TGTGCCAGCAGCTTAGCGCGACCAGGGCCCTATGGCTACACCTTC
cdr3_aa: CASSLARPGPYGYTF

v_call: TRBV2
clone_size: .
j_call: TRBJ2-2
d_call: .
cdr3_nt: TGTGCCAGCAGGATCGACTACACCAGGGAGCTGTTTTTT
cdr3_aa: CASRIDYTRELFF

v_call: TRBV19
clone_size: few
j_call: TRBJ1-1
d_call: TRBD1
cdr3_nt: TGTGCCAGTAGTAGGGGGGCAGGGGGGACGAACACTGAAGCTTTCTTT
cdr3_aa: CASSRGAGGTNTEAFF

v_call: TRBV7-7
clone_size: .
j_call: TRBJ2-1
d_call: .
cdr3_nt: TGTGCCAGCAGCTCAAATAGTGGCAATGAGCAGTTCTTC
cdr3_aa: CASSSNSGNEQFF

v_call: TRBV5-8
clone_size: .
j_call: TRBJ1-6
d_call: .
cdr3_nt: TGTGCCAGCAGCTTGGTTGTTGGGGGGGAATCACCCCTCCACTTT
cdr3_aa: CASSLVVGGESPLHF

v_call: TRBV19
clone_size: .
j_call: TRBJ1-5
d_call: .
cdr3_nt: TGTGCCAGTAGTACGGGCTGGGCGAGGGATCAGCCCCAGCATTTT
cdr3_aa: CASSTGWARDQPQHF

v_call: TRBV27
clone_size: .
j_call: TRBJ2-7
d_call: .
cdr3_nt: TGTGCCAGCAGCCACCGTCCAGAAGAGCAGTACTTC
cdr3_aa: CASSHRPEEQYF

v_call: TRBV20-1
clone_size: .
j_call: TRBJ2-7
d_call: .
cdr3_nt: TGCAGTGCGAGGGACTTATACGAGCAGTACTTC
cdr3_aa: CSARDLYEQYF

v_call: TRBV27
clone_size: .
j_call: TRBJ1-4
d_call: .
cdr3_nt: TGTGCCAGTCGATCAGAACAGGAATTTAATGAAAAACTGTTTTTT
cdr3_aa: CASRSEQEFNEKLFF

v_call: TRBV2
clone_size: once
j_call: TRBJ1-3
d_call: .
cdr3_nt: TGTGCCAGCATAGTCCGAACTTCTGGAAACACCATATATTTT
cdr3_aa: CASIVRTSGNTIYF

v_call: TRBV30
clone_size: .
j_call: TRBJ2-5
d_call: .
cdr3_nt: TGTGCCTGGAGGGGACCCGGGGGTCGAGAGACCCAGTACTTC
cdr3_aa: CAWRGPGGRETQYF

v_call: TRBV9
clone_size: .
j_call: TRBJ1-2
d_call: TRBD1
cdr3_nt: TGTGCCAGCAGCGGGGGGGGTGGACAGGGGCTTAACTATGGCTACACCTTC
cdr3_aa: CASSGGGGQGLNYGYTF

v_call: TRBV5-5
clone_size: once
j_call: TRBJ2-7
d_call: TRBD2
cdr3_nt: TGTGCCAGCAGCTTGGGCCTAGCGGGGGGCGGATCTACCTACGAGCAGTACTTC
cdr3_aa: CASSLGLAGGGSTYEQYF

v_call: TRBV11-2
clone_size: .
j_call: TRBJ2-7
d_call: .
cdr3_nt: TGTGCCAGCAGTCCTACAGGCTACGAGCAGTACTTC
cdr3_aa: CASSPTGYEQYF

v_call: TRBV11-1
clone_size: few
j_call: TRBJ2-5
d_call: .
cdr3_nt: TGTGCCAGCAGCTTAGCGCGGCGGCGGTGGGAGACCCAGTACTTC
cdr3_aa: CASSLARRRWETQYF

v_call: TRBV4-1
clone_size: few
j_call: TRBJ1-1
d_call: TRBD1
cdr3_nt: TGCGCCAGCAGTCCGGACAGGGCGAACACTGAAGCTTTCTTT
cdr3_aa: CASSPDRANTEAFF